This T cell receptor beta chain originates from a study of naive and memory T cell subsets. This clonotype was recorded only once. V lost 0 bases to trimming and J lost 5 bases, with 10 bases between them. The CDR3 length is 14 residues. Germline V gene sequence: CDR1 LNHNV, CDR2 YYDKDF (reference sequence). An equimolar mix of two oligonucleotides served as the beta constant-region primer for TRBC1 and TRBC2. The ligated cDNA underwent four PCR rounds using SP2 and nested alpha and beta constant-region primers. TCRdb used MiXCR to reprocess the UMI-ligation and nested PCR reads, holding one entry per CDR3 protein. The data hold about 82,000 distinct CDR3 sequences, with about 10% observed a single time.

The rearrangement uses TRBV15 and TRBJ2-5; possible D gene TRBD2, 7 bases. This TCR derives from a human donor in good health. Sequencing used naive CD8+ T cells from blood. The CDR3 DNA reads TGTGCCACCAGCAGAGATCGGGGGGCGGAGACCCAGTACTTC. It encodes CATSRDRGAETQYF.